These 20 T cell receptor beta chains came from one sample sequenced in a study of blood T cells in healthy people across ages. Then a second PCR, running about 6 to 12 cycles, was carried out with a sample-barcoded 5' primer and a J-beta primer mix. TCRdb fed the 5' RACE reads into MiXCR, producing one record per CDR3 protein. Among roughly 650,000 distinct CDR3 sequences, about 30% were seen once, and the ten largest hold roughly 14%. Input material: blood. Receptors originate from a woman aged 80 or older in good health.

This clonotype was found a few times. This sequence joins TRBV20-1 and TRBJ1-4; unclear D gene. This CDR3 comprises 12 residues. In germline, CDR1 is DFQATT, CDR2 SNEGSKA (reference sequence). Trimming shortened V by 8 bases and J by 3 bases, and 10 bases separated the two germline ends. The CDR3 sequence is CSIRGPNEKLFF. The CDR3 DNA follows: TGCAGTATTAGAGGGCCTAATGAAAAACTGTTTTTT.

V gene TRBV7-9 combines with J gene TRBJ2-2; the D is unclear. Germline V gives CDR1 SEHNR, CDR2 FQNEAQ (reference sequence). CDR3 length: 14 residues. Trimming cost V 2 bases and J 1 base, with 5 bases left between them. CDR3 sequence (DNA): TGTGCCAGCAGCTTAATTAGGAACACCGGGGAGCTGTTTTTT. This sequence encodes CASSLIRNTGELFF.

The chain joins TRBV20-1 to TRBJ1-1; no firm D call. Germline V gene data show CDR1 as DFQATT and CDR2 as SNEGSKA (reference sequence). The CDR3 has 14 residues. Trimming shortened V by 5 bases and J by 1 base, and 14 bases separated the two germline ends. This CDR3 is CSALRWEWNTEAFF. The DNA of the CDR3 is TGCAGTGCTCTTCGATGGGAATGGAACACTGAAGCTTTCTTT.

This clonotype has at least ten counts. The chain joins TRBV27 to TRBJ2-7; 7 bases are a match to TRBD2. V gave up 8 bases and J gave up 3 bases; unmatched junction bases: 10. This CDR3 has 14 amino acids. CDR1 and CDR2 (germline): MNHEY, SMNVEV (reference sequence). This CDR3 reads CASGSRGGDYEQYF. In nucleotides, the CDR3 is TGTGCCAGCGGCTCTCGGGGAGGGGACTACGAGCAGTACTTC.

The chain joins TRBV7-9 to TRBJ1-1, with D perhaps matching TRBD1 (6 bases). Germline values: CDR1 SEHNR, CDR2 FQNEAQ (reference sequence). The CDR3 spans 14 residues. V lost 0 bases and J 6 bases, leaving 11 bases between the germline ends. The CDR3 DNA reads TGTGCCAGCAGCTTAGCGCAGGGGAGGGCTGAAGCTTTCTTT. As protein: CASSLAQGRAEAFF. Supplemented by reference TRBV7-9 and TRBJ1-1, the full variable domain reads DTGVSQNPRHKITKRGQNVTFRCDPISEHNRLYWYRQTLGQGPEFLTYFQNEAQLEKSRLLSDRFSAERPKGSFSTLEIQRTEQGDSAMYLCASSLAQGRAEAFFGQGTRLTVV.

Ten or more counts support this clonotype. V is TRBV7-2 and J is TRBJ2-5; D is possibly TRBD1 (6 bases). Germline V gene sequence: CDR1 SGHTA, CDR2 FQGNSA. The CDR3 is 14 residues long. Trimming pared 6 bases from V and 2 bases from J, leaving 13 bases between. This CDR3 reads CASRIPGQQETQYF. Here the CDR3 DNA reads TGTGCCAGCAGGATACCGGGACAACAAGAGACCCAGTACTTC.

The table lists this clonotype with a few counts. The rearrangement uses TRBV2 and TRBJ1-6; TRBD1 might be the D (6 bases). This CDR3 has 15 amino acids. Trimming took 3 bases from V and 7 from J, leaving 13 bases between them. Germline V gene data show CDR1 as SNHLY and CDR2 as FYNNEI. CDR3 DNA sequence: TGTGCCAGCAGTGACCCACAGGGTGTCAATTCACCCCTCCACTTT. Amino acids: CASSDPQGVNSPLHF.

With regard to this clonotype: This may stem from a read error, because a much larger clone lies one nucleotide away. The chain carries TRBV4-1 and TRBJ1-5, with a tentative D call TRBD1 (6 bases). CDR3 length: 15 residues. Germline CDR1 and CDR2: MGHRA and YSYEKL. CDR3 residues: CAGSQDQGPDKPQHF. The CDR3 bases are TGCGCCGGCAGCCAAGATCAGGGGCCCGATAAGCCCCAGCATTTT.

This clonotype has a count of ten or more. The rearrangement links TRBV5-1 to TRBJ2-7; D is perhaps TRBD1 (6 bases). Per germline, CDR1 SGHRS and CDR2 YFSETQ. CDR3 length equals 13 residues. V dropped 4 bases and J dropped 3 bases, with 11 bases sitting between them. CDR3 loop: CASSPQGHYEQYF. CDR3 nucleotide sequence: TGCGCCAGCAGCCCACAGGGACACTACGAGCAGTACTTC.

This clonotype appeared many times. The genes are TRBV27 and TRBJ2-3, with TRBD1 identical over 9 bases. Germline CDR1 is MNHEY and CDR2 is SMNVEV (reference sequence). There are 15 residues in the CDR3. J lost 4 bases, V lost 3 bases, and 5 bases had no gene match. CDR3 sequence (DNA): TGTGCCAGCAGTTTTGGGGACAGGGTCCCAGATACGCAGTATTTT. This encodes CASSFGDRVPDTQYF.

The chain links TRBV5-1 to TRBJ2-3; D call uncertain. Germline V lookup: CDR1 SGHRS, CDR2 YFSETQ. Trimming removed 4 bases from V and 5 bases from J, with 8 bases in between. The CDR3 sequence is 12 residues long. DNA for the CDR3: TGCGCCAGCAGCCCCCCAGAAGATACGCAGTATTTT. Translated, it gives CASSPPEDTQYF.

The chain joins TRBV5-1 to TRBJ1-1; no definite D call. V was clipped by 0 bases and J by 5 bases, with 11 bases between them. Germline values: CDR1 SGHRS, CDR2 YFSETQ. The CDR3 covers 14 residues. CDR3 nucleotides: TGCGCCAGCAGCTTGGTATCCGCGGAAACTGAAGCTTTCTTT. As protein: CASSLVSAETEAFF.

This clonotype was recorded only once. CDR3 bases: TGTGCCAGCTCCCAAGGAGAACTCCTAAACTCCTACGAGCAGTACTTC. This sequence encodes CASSQGELLNSYEQYF. The rearrangement uses TRBV27 and TRBJ2-7; D remains ambiguous. CDR1 and CDR2 (germline): MNHEY, SMNVEV (reference sequence). CDR3 length: 16 residues. V shed 8 bases and J shed 0 bases, with 20 bases lying between them.

This clonotype was counted a few times. CDR3 region: CASLTGRMNTEAFF. The CDR3 DNA reads TGTGCCAGCTTGACAGGGAGGATGAACACTGAAGCTTTCTTT. V gene TRBV2 combines with J gene TRBJ1-1; 7 bases align to TRBD1. Germline CDR1 reads SNHLY; CDR2 reads FYNNEI. This CDR3 spans 14 amino acids. The trim removed 8 bases at V and 0 bases at J, leaving 6 bases unmatched.

This clonotype was picked up a small number of times. Germline and junction disagree at one end, which may indicate a read error. The chain links TRBV6-1 to TRBJ2-5; 10 bases match TRBD1. From germline, CDR1 is MNHNS and CDR2 SASEGT. This CDR3 is 16 amino acids long. CDR3 sequence: CVSTPNRQGAPVEQYF. The CDR3 DNA is TGTGTCAGCACCCCTAATCGACAGGGGGCCCCGGTGGAGCAGTACTTC.

This clonotype was counted ten times or more. The rearrangement uses TRBV5-1 and TRBJ2-5; 7 nucleotides agree with TRBD1. The CDR3 has 15 amino acids. Germline assignment: CDR1 SGHRS and CDR2 YFSETQ. V shed 2 bases, J shed 5 bases, and the junction held 9 bases outside the gene matches. CDR3 protein: CASSFRTGERETQYF. DNA for the CDR3: TGCGCCAGCAGCTTCCGAACAGGGGAGCGGGAGACCCAGTACTTC.

The chain is built from TRBV30 and TRBJ2-3; possibly TRBD1 for D (5 bases). V was clipped by 3 bases and J by 6 bases, with 16 bases between them. Germline V gene sequence: CDR1 GTSNPN, CDR2 SVGIG (reference sequence). This CDR3 is built from 14 residues. CDR3 nucleotides: TGTGCCTGGAGGAGCAGGGCCCACATGGATACGCAGTATTTT. This encodes CAWRSRAHMDTQYF.

This clonotype was seen ten or more times. The chain has TRBV30 and TRBJ2-1, with TRBD2 identical over 10 bases. The CDR3 loop spans 14 amino acids. Germline V CDR1 and CDR2: GTSNPN, SVGIG (reference sequence). The V segment lost 4 bases and the J segment 9 bases; nucleotides outside the gene matches: 9. CDR3 loop: CAWTRQRGGGEQFF. As DNA, the CDR3 is TGTGCCTGGACCCGACAGCGGGGGGGCGGTGAGCAGTTCTTC.

This clonotype was detected a few times. This chain's CDR3 is CASSQGDRIAGVAEQYF. The CDR3 DNA is TGTGCCAGCAGCCAAGGGGACCGTATAGCGGGGGTGGCCGAGCAGTACTTC. The rearrangement links TRBV4-2 to TRBJ2-7; the match to TRBD2 covers 9 bases. The ends lost 1 base at V and 6 bases at J; junction bases unmatched: 13. Germline lookup yields CDR1 LGHNA and CDR2 YNFKEQ. The CDR3 is 17 amino acids.

This clonotype has a count of ten or more. The CDR3 is CASSLVSGPGRGQETQYF. The DNA of the CDR3 is TGTGCCAGCAGTTTGGTTTCAGGGCCGGGGCGGGGCCAAGAGACCCAGTACTTC. This chain joins TRBV12-3 or TRBV12-4 and TRBJ2-5; a possible D gene is TRBD2 (6 bases). The V and J ends lost 3 bases and 1 base respectively, with 21 bases between them. The CDR3 has 18 residues.